These 21 T cell receptor beta chains were all obtained from the same sample, sequenced in a study of cytomegalovirus exposure and HLA in healthy donors. Primers: 60 Vbeta forward and 13 Jbeta reverse. TCRdb's table, derived via immunoSEQ multiplex PCR, lists solely in-frame clones and lacks some. The data hold some 130,000 clones, with approximately 60% observed a single time. Sequenced material: PBMCs. These receptors all stem from a human donor in good health.

This chain connects TRBV4-1 to TRBJ2-2, with TRBD1 matching 9 bases. With V trimmed by 5 bases and J by 6 bases, 10 bases remained unmatched. The CDR3 totals 16 residues. CDR1 and CDR2 (germline): MGHRA, YSYEKL. CDR3 loop: CASSSTRDRASGELFF. The CDR3 region has the DNA TGCGCCAGCAGCAGTACTCGGGACAGGGCCTCCGGGGAGCTGTTTTTT.

The chain employs TRBV4-1 and TRBJ2-7; no definite D call. Trimming removed 2 bases from V and 2 bases from J, with 13 bases in between. The length of the CDR3 is 15 residues. The V gene's germline CDR1 is MGHRA and CDR2 YSYEKL. The CDR3 region is CASSQSIEVPYEQYF. In DNA form, the CDR3 reads TGCGCCAGCAGCCAATCAATTGAGGTTCCCTACGAGCAGTACTTC.

This clone was picked up a small number of times. V usage is TRBV7-6 and J usage is TRBJ2-7; the D gene is possibly TRBD1 (5 bases). From germline, CDR1 is SGHVS and CDR2 FNYEAQ. The CDR3 runs 16 residues. V was pared by 8 bases and J by 0 bases, with 20 bases between. CDR3 DNA: TGTGCCAGCCCCACGCCCCAGGGAAAGGCCTCCTACGAGCAGTACTTC. Its translation: CASPTPQGKASYEQYF.

This clone was found a few times. The chain employs TRBV5-1 and TRBJ2-7; TRBD2 is a possible D gene (5 bases). Trimming took off 3 bases at V and 4 bases at J, with 14 bases between the two ends. Germline V lookup: CDR1 SGHRS, CDR2 YFSETQ. The CDR3 is 14 amino acids. CDR3 protein: CASSYGERGYEQYF. CDR3 coding DNA: TGCGCCAGCAGCTACGGGGAGCGAGGATACGAGCAGTACTTC.

This clone showed up just once. This chain uses TRBV2 with TRBJ1-5; TRBD1 matches 7 bases. Germline V gene data show CDR1 as SNHLY and CDR2 as FYNNEI. This CDR3 has 15 amino acids. The J segment lost 2 bases and the V segment lost 3 bases, leaving 4 bases of the junction unmatched. The CDR3 DNA reads as TGTGCCAGCAGTGAGCAGGGGGAACGCAATCAGCCCCAGCATTTT. Encoded protein: CASSEQGERNQPQHF.

The J gene is TRBJ2-3, the V gene TRBV6-1; the match to TRBD2 covers 8 bases. This CDR3 region has 16 residues. With 3 bases clipped from V and 0 bases from J, the junction kept 5 bases outside the gene matches. Germline values: CDR1 MNHNS, CDR2 SASEGT. This CDR3 reads CASSDWGLVSTDTQYF. CDR3 in DNA: TGTGCCAGCAGTGACTGGGGACTAGTCAGCACAGATACGCAGTATTTT.

This clone appeared a few times. The rearrangement uses TRBV28 and TRBJ1-5; possible D gene TRBD1, 6 bases. CDR3 length: 14 amino acids. From germline, CDR1 is MDHEN and CDR2 SYDVKM. The V end lost 6 bases, the J end lost 2 bases, and 11 bases lay between the germline ends. The CDR3 DNA sequence: TGTGCCAGCAGGGGTGGACAGCGCAATCAGCCCCAGCATTTT. It encodes CASRGGQRNQPQHF. Drawing the rest from reference TRBV28 and TRBJ1-5, the complete variable domain is DVKVTQSSRYLVKRTGEKVFLECVQDMDHENMFWYRQDPGLGLRLIYFSYDVKMKEKGDIPEGYSVSREKKERFSLILESASTNQTSMYLCASRGGQRNQPQHFGDGTRLSIL.

The chain carries TRBV11-3 and TRBJ2-2; possibly TRBD2 for D (5 bases). The CDR3 extends over 13 amino acids. Looked up from germline, CDR1 is SGHNT and CDR2 is YENEEA. Trimming removed 3 bases from V and 7 bases from J, with 9 bases in between. DNA of the CDR3: TGTGCCAGCAGCTTGTTACTAGGCGGGGAGCTGTTTTTT. Translated: CASSLLLGGELFF.

The chain joins TRBV28 to TRBJ2-7, with 12 positions matching TRBD1. Germline trimming cut 4 bases from V and 13 bases from J; bases unmatched to any gene: 14. The length of the CDR3 is 15 residues. Germline CDR1 reads MDHEN; CDR2 reads SYDVKM. The DNA for the CDR3 is TGTGCCAGCAGTTCTCCGGGACAGGGGGCTACTGTAAGTTACTTC. The encoded protein is CASSSPGQGATVSYF.

The table lists this clone with a few counts. V gene TRBV5-4 combines with J gene TRBJ1-1; D is uncertain. Trimming shortened V by 0 bases and J by 2 bases, and 8 bases separated the two germline ends. This CDR3 contains 14 residues. Germline CDR1 and CDR2: SGHNT and YYREEE (reference sequence). The CDR3 nucleotides are TGTGCCAGCAGCTTGGGGCAGATAAACACTGAAGCTTTCTTT. The encoded protein is CASSLGQINTEAFF.

The rearrangement links TRBV5-4 to TRBJ2-3; 8 bases are shared with TRBD1. Germline V lookup: CDR1 SGHNT, CDR2 YYREEE (reference sequence). The CDR3 consists of 14 residues. J gave up 4 bases and V 4 bases, and 5 bases lay outside the gene matches. The CDR3 loop reads CASSLRQGPDTQYF. Here the CDR3 DNA reads TGTGCCAGCAGCCTTAGACAGGGGCCAGATACGCAGTATTTT. Full variable domain (rest looked up from reference TRBV5-4 and TRBJ2-3): ETGVTQSPTHLIKTRGQQVTLRCSSQSGHNTVSWYQQALGQGPQFIFQYYREEENGRGNFPPRFSGLQFPNYSSELNVNALELDDSALYLCASSLRQGPDTQYFGPGTRLTVL.

The rearrangement joins TRBV5-6 to TRBJ2-1, with 9 bases lining up with TRBD2. The CDR3 totals 15 residues. V was clipped by 2 bases and J by 2 bases; unmatched bases: 2. Germline CDR1 SGHDT, CDR2 YYEEEE. CDR3 nucleotides: TGTGCCAGCAGCTTCGGACTAGCGACCTACAATGAGCAGTTCTTC. It yields the protein CASSFGLATYNEQFF.

This rearrangement joins TRBV7-9 to TRBJ2-7; TRBD2 is a possible D gene (6 bases). Germline lookup yields CDR1 SEHNR and CDR2 FQNEAQ (reference sequence). There are 13 residues in the CDR3. Deletions cut 5 bases from V and 4 bases from J, with 12 bases between. CDR3 residues: CASSRGTGYEQYF. The CDR3 DNA follows: TGTGCCAGCAGCCGGGGGACGGGATACGAGCAGTACTTC.

There are a few counts of this clone. V is TRBV11-2 and J is TRBJ2-5; D not certain. The CDR3 sequence is 17 residues long. The germline V gene has CDR1 SGHAT and CDR2 FQNNGV. V lost 3 bases to trimming and J lost 5 bases, with 22 bases between them. CDR3 residues: CASSLLVSQLVQETQYF. The CDR3 nucleotides are TGTGCCAGCAGCTTGCTCGTTTCTCAGTTGGTCCAGGAGACCCAGTACTTC.

The V and J genes are TRBV1 and TRBJ2-7; TRBD2, the table's D call, was not compared with the DNA. TRBV1 is flagged as a pseudogene. The CDR3 is made up of 16 amino acids. As DNA, the CDR3 is TGCACCAGCAGCCAAGATTGGGCGGGAGAAGACTACGAGCAGTACTTC. This encodes CTSSQDWAGEDYEQYF.

The sample holds one count of this clone. The V and J genes are TRBV5-1 and TRBJ2-1; 9 bases fit TRBD1. This CDR3 contains 17 residues. In germline, CDR1 is SGHRS, CDR2 YFSETQ. V shed 0 bases, J shed 2 bases, and the junction held 6 bases outside the gene matches. The CDR3, as DNA: TGCGCCAGCAGCTTGGCGGGACAGGGCCTGGCCTACAATGAGCAGTTCTTC. Its translation is CASSLAGQGLAYNEQFF.

This clone was found once. This chain links TRBV28 with TRBJ2-3; 10 nucleotides agree with TRBD1. The CDR3 is 16 amino acids. Germline-derived CDR1 and CDR2 are MDHEN and SYDVKM. After removal of 3 bases from V and 0 bases from J, the junction contained 3 bases not matched to a gene. DNA of the CDR3: TGTGCCAGCAGTTTTAGACAGGGGGCAAGCACAGATACGCAGTATTTT. Translating it yields CASSFRQGASTDTQYF.

This clone showed up just once. This chain joins TRBV7-6 and TRBJ2-5; 9 positions match TRBD1. Near its end, the DNA agrees better with TRBJ2-7, so the J call may be wrong. The CDR3 runs 16 residues. CDR1 SGHVS and CDR2 FNYEAQ come from the germline V gene. This CDR3 reads CASSLAPGQGNSEQYF. For the CDR3, the DNA is TGTGCCAGCAGCTTAGCACCCGGACAGGGGAATAGCGAGCAGTACTTC.

This clone was recorded a few times. This sequence joins TRBV5-1 and TRBJ2-7, with TRBD2 as a possible D gene (5 bases). This CDR3 comprises 16 residues. V was pared by 4 bases and J by 6 bases, with 23 bases between. Looked up from germline, CDR1 is SGHRS and CDR2 is YFSETQ. CDR3 amino acids: CASSDDPGSRLLEQYF. In nucleotides, the CDR3 is TGCGCCAGCAGCGACGATCCGGGATCAAGGCTCCTCGAGCAGTACTTC.

The chain joins TRBV6-5 to TRBJ2-7, with 7 bases that match TRBD1. V gave up 2 bases and J gave up 2 bases; unmatched junction bases: 6. The germline gives CDR1 MNHEY, CDR2 SVGAGI. This CDR3 spans 15 amino acids. For the CDR3, the DNA is TGTGCCAGCAGTTACGGTGACAGGGTGACCTACGAGCAGTACTTC. Translated, it gives CASSYGDRVTYEQYF.

The gene calls are TRBV5-1 and TRBJ2-3; D perhaps matches TRBD1 (6 bases). The CDR3 contains 17 residues. V lost 0 bases to trimming and J lost 3 bases, with 17 bases between them. Germline V gene data show CDR1 as SGHRS and CDR2 as YFSETQ. CDR3 DNA sequence: TGCGCCAGCAGCTTGGCCCGGGACATCGGGTGGACAGATACGCAGTATTTT. Encoded protein: CASSLARDIGWTDTQYF.